This entry is about one T cell receptor (beta chain). Germline loops: CDR1 SQVTM, CDR2 ANQGSEA. The CDR3 sequence is 13 residues long. The trim removed 8 bases at V and 0 bases at J, leaving 6 bases unmatched. Some clones are missing from TCRdb's copy, which holds only in-frame ones; the method was immunoSEQ multiplex PCR. The sample carries 95,000 to 150,000 clones, roughly 89% recorded once. The sample originates from a study of blood T cell repertoires in COVID-19. About the research overall: COVID-19 samples from acute and convalescent phases originated in the United States, Italy and Spain.

Sequenced material: peripheral blood. The V call is TRBV29-1, the J call TRBJ1-1, with 7 bases that match TRBD1. The TCR comes from a man aged 35 to 55 with acute or convalescent COVID-19. CDR3 sequence: CSTGDEVNTEAFF. In DNA, the CDR3 is TGCAGCACAGGGGACGAGGTGAACACTGAAGCTTTCTTT.